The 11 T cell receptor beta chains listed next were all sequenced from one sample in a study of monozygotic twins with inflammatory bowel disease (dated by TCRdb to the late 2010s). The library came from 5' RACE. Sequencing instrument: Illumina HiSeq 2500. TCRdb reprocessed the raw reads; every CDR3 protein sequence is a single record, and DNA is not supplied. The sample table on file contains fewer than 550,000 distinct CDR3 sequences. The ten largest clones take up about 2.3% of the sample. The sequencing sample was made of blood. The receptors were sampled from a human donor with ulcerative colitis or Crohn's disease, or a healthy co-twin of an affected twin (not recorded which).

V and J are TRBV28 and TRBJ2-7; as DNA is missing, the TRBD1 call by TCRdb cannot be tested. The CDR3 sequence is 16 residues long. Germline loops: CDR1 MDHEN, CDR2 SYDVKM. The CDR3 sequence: CASSPSGQDLSYEQYF. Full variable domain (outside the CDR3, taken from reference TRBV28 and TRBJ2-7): DVKVTQSSRYLVKRTGEKVFLECVQDMDHENMFWYRQDPGLGLRLIYFSYDVKMKEKGDIPEGYSVSREKKERFSLILESASTNQTSMYLCASSPSGQDLSYEQYFGPGTRLTVT.

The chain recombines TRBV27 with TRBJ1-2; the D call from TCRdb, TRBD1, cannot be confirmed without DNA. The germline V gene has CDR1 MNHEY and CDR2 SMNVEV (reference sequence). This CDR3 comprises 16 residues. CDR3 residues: CASSLGSGTTSYGYTF.

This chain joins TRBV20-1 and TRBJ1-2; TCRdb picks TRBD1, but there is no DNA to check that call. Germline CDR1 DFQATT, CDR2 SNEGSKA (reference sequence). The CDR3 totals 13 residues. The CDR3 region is CSARQGAYYGYTF.

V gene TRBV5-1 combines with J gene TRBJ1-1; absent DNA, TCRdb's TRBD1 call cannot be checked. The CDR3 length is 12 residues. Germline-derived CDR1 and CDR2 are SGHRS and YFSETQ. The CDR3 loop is CASSWEQGQAFF.

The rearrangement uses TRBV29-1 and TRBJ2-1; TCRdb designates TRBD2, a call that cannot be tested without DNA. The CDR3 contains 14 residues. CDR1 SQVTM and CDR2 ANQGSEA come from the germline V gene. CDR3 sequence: CSEVAGSSYNEQFF.

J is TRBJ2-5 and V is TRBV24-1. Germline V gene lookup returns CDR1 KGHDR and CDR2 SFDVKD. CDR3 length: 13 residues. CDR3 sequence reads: CATSDSYQETQYF.

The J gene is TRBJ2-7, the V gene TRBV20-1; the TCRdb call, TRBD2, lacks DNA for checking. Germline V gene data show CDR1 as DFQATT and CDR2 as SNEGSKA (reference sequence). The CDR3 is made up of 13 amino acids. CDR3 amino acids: CSARESGIYEQYF.

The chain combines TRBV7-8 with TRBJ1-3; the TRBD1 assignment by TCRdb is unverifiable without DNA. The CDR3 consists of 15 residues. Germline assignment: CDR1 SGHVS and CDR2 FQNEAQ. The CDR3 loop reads CASSSGTAAGNTIYF.

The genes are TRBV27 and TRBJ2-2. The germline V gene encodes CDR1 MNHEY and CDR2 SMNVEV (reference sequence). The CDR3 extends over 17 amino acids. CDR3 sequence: CASSYIQVGPNRGELFF.

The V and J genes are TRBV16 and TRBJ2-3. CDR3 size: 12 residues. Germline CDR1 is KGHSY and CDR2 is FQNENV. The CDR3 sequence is CASSGGTDTQYF.

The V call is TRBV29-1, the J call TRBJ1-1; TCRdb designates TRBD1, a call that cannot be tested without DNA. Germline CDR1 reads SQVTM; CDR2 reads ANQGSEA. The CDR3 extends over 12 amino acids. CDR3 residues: CSASPGTGIAFF.